This T cell receptor (beta chain) was captured by sequencing in a study of cytomegalovirus exposure and HLA in healthy donors. Findings and limits, study-wide: Evidence from a later analysis indicated that most CMV-associated TCR beta chains looked HLA-restricted. HLA alleles showed associations with 15,000 to 20,000 TCR beta sequences in a later analysis, at a 0.05 false discovery rate.

PCR involved 60 Vbeta and 13 Jbeta primers. The assay was immunoSEQ multiplex PCR, and TCRdb's table has in-frame clones only and misses some. The data contain approximately 70,000 clones, roughly four fifths of them seen just once; the ten biggest clones take up over 8.5%. This clone appeared a few times. Its antigen is as yet unknown. The V segment lost 4 bases and the J segment 2 bases; nucleotides outside the gene matches: 7. From germline, CDR1 is SGHAT and CDR2 FQNNGV. The CDR3 extends over 17 amino acids. The chain recombines TRBV11-2 with TRBJ2-3, with 12 bases aligning to TRBD2. The receptor was derived from a woman aged 60-75 years in good health and CMV-seropositive. The specimen was PBMCs. CDR3 loop: CASSSRTSGILTDTQYF. CDR3 nucleotide sequence: TGTGCCAGCAGCTCGCGGACTAGCGGGATTCTCACAGATACGCAGTATTTT.